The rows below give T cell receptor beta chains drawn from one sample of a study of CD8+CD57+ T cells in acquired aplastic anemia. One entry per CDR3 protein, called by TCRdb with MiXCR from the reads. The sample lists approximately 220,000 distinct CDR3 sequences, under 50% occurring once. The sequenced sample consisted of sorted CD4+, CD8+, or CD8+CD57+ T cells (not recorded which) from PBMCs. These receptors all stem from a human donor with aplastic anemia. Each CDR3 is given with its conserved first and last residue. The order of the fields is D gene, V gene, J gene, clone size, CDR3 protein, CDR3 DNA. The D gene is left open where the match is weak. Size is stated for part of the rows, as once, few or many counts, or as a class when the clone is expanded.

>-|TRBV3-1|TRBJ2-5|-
CASSQDFGNGAQYF
TGTGCCAGCAGCCAAGATTTCGGAAATGGGGCCCAGTACTTC
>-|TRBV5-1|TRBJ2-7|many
CASSSYRDGLIYEQYF
TGCGCCAGCAGCTCATATCGGGACGGTTTAATTTACGAGCAGTACTTC
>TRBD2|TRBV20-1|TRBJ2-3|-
CSATMVAGESTDTQYF
TGCAGTGCTACGATGGTAGCGGGGGAGTCCACAGATACGCAGTATTTT
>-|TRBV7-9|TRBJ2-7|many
CASSSAGRGPYEQYF
TGTGCCAGCAGCTCGGCGGGCAGGGGTCCCTACGAGCAGTACTTC
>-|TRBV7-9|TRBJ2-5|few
CASSPSSAQETQYF
TGTGCCAGCAGCCCATCTAGCGCACAAGAGACCCAGTACTTC
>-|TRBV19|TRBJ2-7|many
CASRQGREQYF
TGTGCCAGTAGACAGGGGAGGGAGCAGTACTTC
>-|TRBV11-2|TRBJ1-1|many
CASSLDGTSRTFF
TGTGCCAGCAGCTTAGACGGGACATCAAGAACTTTCTTT
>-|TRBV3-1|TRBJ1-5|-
CASSQGVGARASNQPQHF
TGTGCCAGCAGCCAGGGGGTCGGGGCTCGGGCAAGCAATCAGCCCCAGCATTTT
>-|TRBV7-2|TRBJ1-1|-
CASSPRGLAGGPEAFF
TGTGCCAGCAGCCCAAGGGGACTAGCGGGGGGACCTGAGGCTTTCTTT
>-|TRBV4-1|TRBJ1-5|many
CASSQGRGGSNQPQHF
TGCGCCAGCAGCCAAGGGAGAGGTGGAAGCAATCAGCCCCAGCATTTT
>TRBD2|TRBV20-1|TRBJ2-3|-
CSAIVAGLGADTQYF
TGCAGTGCTATAGTAGCGGGACTAGGTGCGGATACGCAGTATTTT
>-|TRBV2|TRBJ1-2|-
CASASNYGYTF
TGTGCCAGCGCATCTAACTATGGCTACACCTTC
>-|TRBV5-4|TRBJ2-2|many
CASSLPNTGELFF
TGTGCCAGCAGCTTGCCCAACACCGGGGAGCTGTTTTTT
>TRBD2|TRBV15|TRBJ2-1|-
CATSRVAGDPLHEQFF
TGTGCCACCAGCAGAGTAGCGGGCGATCCTCTCCATGAGCAGTTCTTC
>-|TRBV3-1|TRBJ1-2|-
CASSPRAGQHYGYTF
TGTGCCAGCAGCCCCCGGGCAGGGCAACACTATGGCTACACCTTC
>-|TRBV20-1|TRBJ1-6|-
CSAIRQEDSPLHF
TGCAGTGCTATACGGCAGGAAGATTCACCCCTCCACTTT
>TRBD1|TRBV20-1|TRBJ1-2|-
CSATQQGNYGYTF
TGCAGTGCTACACAACAGGGGAACTATGGCTACACCTTC
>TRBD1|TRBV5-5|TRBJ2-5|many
CASSSDRGFQETQYF
TGTGCCAGCAGCTCGGACAGGGGGTTCCAAGAGACCCAGTACTTC
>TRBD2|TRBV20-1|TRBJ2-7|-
CRAERGGVEQYF
TGCAGGGCTGAGCGGGGGGGCGTCGAGCAGTACTTC
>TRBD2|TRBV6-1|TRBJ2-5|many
CASSGLAGGQETQYF
TGTGCCAGCAGTGGGTTAGCGGGGGGGCAAGAGACCCAGTACTTC
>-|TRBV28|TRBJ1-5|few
CASGITPSNQPQHF
TGTGCCAGCGGAATTACTCCGAGCAATCAGCCCCAGCATTTT
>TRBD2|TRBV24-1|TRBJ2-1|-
CATQRGGINEQFF
TGTGCCACCCAGCGGGGGGGCATCAATGAGCAGTTCTTC
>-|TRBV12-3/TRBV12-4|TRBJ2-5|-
CASGDDSQETQYF
TGTGCCAGCGGGGACGACAGCCAAGAGACCCAGTACTTC
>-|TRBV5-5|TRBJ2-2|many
CASSSRTPMNTGELFF
TGTGCCAGCAGCTCCCGAACCCCAATGAACACCGGGGAGCTGTTTTTT
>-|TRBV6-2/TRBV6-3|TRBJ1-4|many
CASTRTANEKLFF
TGTGCCAGCACCCGGACGGCGAATGAAAAACTGTTTTTT
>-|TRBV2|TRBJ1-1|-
CASNPPEGKNTEAFF
TGTGCCAGCAACCCCCCAGAGGGAAAGAACACTGAAGCTTTCTTT
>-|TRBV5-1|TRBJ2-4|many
CASSLDRGNIQYF
TGCGCCAGCAGCCTGGATCGGGGGAACATTCAGTACTTC
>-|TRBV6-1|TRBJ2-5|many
CASSGQGGETQYF
TGTGCCAGCAGTGGTCAGGGTGGAGAGACCCAGTACTTC
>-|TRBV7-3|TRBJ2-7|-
CASSFFEAEQYF
TGTGCCAGCAGCTTCTTTGAGGCCGAGCAGTACTTC
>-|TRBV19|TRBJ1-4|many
CASMEAGGVEKLFF
TGTGCCAGTATGGAAGCCGGGGGGGTTGAAAAACTGTTTTTT
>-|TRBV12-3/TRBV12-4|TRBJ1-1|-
CASSPSPGLITEAFF
TGTGCCAGCAGTCCTAGCCCGGGCTTGATCACTGAAGCTTTCTTT
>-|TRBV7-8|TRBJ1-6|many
CASSLGQGGWNSPLHF
TGTGCCAGCAGCCTCGGGCAGGGAGGGTGGAATTCACCCCTCCACTTT
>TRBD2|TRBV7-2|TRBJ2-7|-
CASSPRGLAGGNEQYF
TGTGCCAGCAGCCCAAGGGGACTAGCGGGGGGGAACGAGCAGTACTTC
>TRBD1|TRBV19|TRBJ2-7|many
CASSNRQGAYEQYF
TGTGCCAGTAGTAATAGACAGGGGGCCTACGAGCAGTACTTC
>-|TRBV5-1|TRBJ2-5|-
CASSSRTNGETQYF
TGTGCCAGCAGCTCAAGGACGAATGGGGAGACCCAGTACTTC
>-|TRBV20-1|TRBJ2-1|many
CSARRWVISSYNEQFF
TGCAGTGCTAGGAGGTGGGTAATCAGCTCCTACAATGAGCAGTTCTTC
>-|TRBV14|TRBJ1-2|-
CASSQVGGLDGYTF
TGTGCCAGCAGCCAAGTTGGGGGATTGGATGGCTACACCTTC